The clone carrying this TCR beta chain has more than one count but fewer than ten. These data are taken from a study of response to subunit inactivated influenza vaccine. TCRdb re-called the RT-PCR reads with MiXCR, one entry per CDR3 protein. This sample yields about 540,000 distinct CDR3 sequences, of which roughly 25% are seen a single time; approximately 2.9% belongs to the top ten. With V trimmed by 6 bases and J by 7 bases, 12 bases remained unmatched. The CDR3 covers 14 residues. Germline CDR1 and CDR2: DFQATT and SNEGSKA (reference sequence). In addition, the sample was reused for a study of T cells expressing NK-cell markers. As that study records: Scientists made TCR beta cDNA using 5'RACE template switching with UMIs.

The chain has TRBV20-1 and TRBJ2-3; 8 bases map to TRBD2. The clonotype originates from a man aged 45-65 years who received an inactivated influenza vaccine. The source was CD4+ T cells sorted from PBMCs, collected 11 to 12 days after vaccination. CDR3 amino acids: CSAPSGTRTNTQYF. The CDR3 bases are TGCAGTGCCCCTTCCGGGACTAGAACCAATACGCAGTATTTT.